The clone carrying this T cell receptor (beta chain) was counted only a few times. Its antigen is as yet unknown. The record originates from a study of blood T cells in healthy people across ages. Findings and limits, study-wide: Because donor CMV status was unknown, expanded clonotype changes were possibly confounded.

PCR was performed a second time for roughly 7 to 12 cycles using a sample-barcoded 5' primer and a J-beta primer mix. Via MiXCR, TCRdb re-called the 5' RACE reads, giving one row per CDR3 protein. The data show roughly 830,000 distinct CDR3 sequences, 62% seen once. The CDR3 has 12 residues. The V end lost 5 bases, the J end lost 5 bases, and 10 bases lay between the germline ends. Looked up from germline, CDR1 is MNHEY and CDR2 is SMNVEV (reference sequence). The chain couples TRBV27 to TRBJ2-7, with D uncertain. This receptor was identified in a man aged 25-45 years in good health. The sequenced sample was blood. The CDR3 region is CASSDSADEQYF. CDR3 DNA: TGTGCCAGCAGTGATTCGGCGGACGAGCAGTACTTC.